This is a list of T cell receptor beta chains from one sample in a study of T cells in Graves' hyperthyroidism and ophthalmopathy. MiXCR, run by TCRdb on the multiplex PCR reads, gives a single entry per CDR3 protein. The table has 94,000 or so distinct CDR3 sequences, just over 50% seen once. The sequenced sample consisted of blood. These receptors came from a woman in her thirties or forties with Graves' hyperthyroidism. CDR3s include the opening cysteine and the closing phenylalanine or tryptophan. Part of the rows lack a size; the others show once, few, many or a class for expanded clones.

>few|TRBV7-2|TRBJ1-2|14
CASSPRRGTHGYTF
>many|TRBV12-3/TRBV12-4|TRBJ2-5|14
CASSQGVRQETQYF
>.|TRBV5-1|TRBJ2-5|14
CASSLGVTQETQYF
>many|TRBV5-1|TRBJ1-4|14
CASSLGDVNEKLFF
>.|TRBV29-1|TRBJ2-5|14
CSVDQRLAARTQYF
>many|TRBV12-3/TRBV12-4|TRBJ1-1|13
CASTRLLNTEAFF
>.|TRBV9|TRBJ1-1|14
CASRGEGGSTEAFF
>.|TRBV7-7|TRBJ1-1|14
CASSLARVDRVAFF
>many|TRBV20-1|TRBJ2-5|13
CSARDGGSGTQYF
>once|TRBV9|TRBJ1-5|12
CASRRGGKTQHF
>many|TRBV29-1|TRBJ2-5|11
CSAQGMGAQYF
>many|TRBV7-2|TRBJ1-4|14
CASRVGGSNEKLFF
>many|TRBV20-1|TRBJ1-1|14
CSADQGGGATEAFF
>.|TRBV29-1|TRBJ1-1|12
CSVGGRNTEAFF
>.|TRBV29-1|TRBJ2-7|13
CSVGLSRHYEQYF
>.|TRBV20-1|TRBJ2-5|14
CSASGTGIQETQYF
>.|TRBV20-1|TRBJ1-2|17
CSASVDEQYFELYGYTF
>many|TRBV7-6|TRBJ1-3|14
CASSLTASGNTIYF
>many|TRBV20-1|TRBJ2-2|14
CSARELAGTGELFF
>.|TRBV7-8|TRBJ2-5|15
CASSLGGQGRETQYF
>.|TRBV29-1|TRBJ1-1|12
CSVEGHAGEAFF
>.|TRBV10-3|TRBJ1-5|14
CASSETASNQPQHF
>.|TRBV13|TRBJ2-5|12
CASSLRDRTQYF
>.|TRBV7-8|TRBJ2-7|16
CASSFTPSGSSYEQYF
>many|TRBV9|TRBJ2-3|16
CASSVGSVPSTDTQYF
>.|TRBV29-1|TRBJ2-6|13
CSVAGPGANVLTF
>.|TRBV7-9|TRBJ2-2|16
CASSHTSGRANGELFF
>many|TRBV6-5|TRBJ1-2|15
CASSKGDSFPYGYTF
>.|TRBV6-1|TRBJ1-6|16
CASSTQESLRNSPLHF
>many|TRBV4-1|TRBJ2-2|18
CASSQSPSEPPNTGELFF
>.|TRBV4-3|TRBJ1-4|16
CASSQARRQGGEKLFF
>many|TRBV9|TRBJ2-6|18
CASSPLPSGEVGANVLTF
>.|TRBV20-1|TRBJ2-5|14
CSAPGTGRQETQYF
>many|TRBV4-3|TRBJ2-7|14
CASSQETDSYEQYF
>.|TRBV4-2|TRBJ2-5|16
CASSQERGQGGETQYF
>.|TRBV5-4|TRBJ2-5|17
CASSLEGWGLAQETQYF
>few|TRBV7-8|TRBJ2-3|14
CASSPGRSTDTQYF
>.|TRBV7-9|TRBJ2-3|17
CASSSLIGAGRADTQYF
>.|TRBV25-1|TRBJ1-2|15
CASSGQLGTGDGYTF
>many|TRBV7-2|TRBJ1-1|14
CASSFGLRHTEAFF
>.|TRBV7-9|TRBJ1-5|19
CASSLEPSATGNSNQPQHF
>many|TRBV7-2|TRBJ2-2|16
CASSLGTGRNTGELFF
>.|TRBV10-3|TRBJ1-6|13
CAIVGDRNSPLHF
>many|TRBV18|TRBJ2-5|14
CASSPWSSGETQYF
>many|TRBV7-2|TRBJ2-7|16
CASSLGGGAVSYEQYF
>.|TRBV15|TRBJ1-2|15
CATSRAGRGNYGYTF
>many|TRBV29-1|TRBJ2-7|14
CSVEGLAGMGEQYF
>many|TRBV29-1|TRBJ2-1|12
CSVVKTGWEQFF
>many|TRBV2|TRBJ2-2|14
CARRTSDNTGELFF
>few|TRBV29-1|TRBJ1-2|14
CSVDPNDYNYGYTF
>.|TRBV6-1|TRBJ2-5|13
CASSAGREETQYF
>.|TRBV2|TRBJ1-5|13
CANPGTGDQPQHF